The 5 T cell receptor beta chains below all came from one sample that was sequenced in a study of spatial heterogeneity in lung cancer. Each CDR3 protein is one row after TCRdb ran MiXCR on the 5' RACE reads. The table has around 30,000 distinct CDR3 sequences, less than 6% seen once. Noted time point: blood at routine non-recurrence follow-up after resection. Sequencing was performed on whole RNA extracted from tumor and nontumor lung tissue, or from frozen PBMC, and the material was left unsorted. The source was PBMCs, collected at follow-up. All receptors derive from a male donor with early-stage non-small cell lung cancer.

This chain joins TRBV4-3 and TRBJ2-1; 9 nucleotides line up with TRBD2. With 5 bases clipped from V and 6 bases from J, the junction kept 11 bases outside the gene matches. Germline assignment: CDR1 LGHNA and CDR2 YSLEER. This CDR3 region has 16 residues. CDR3 loop: CASSLWPAGGFNEQFF. The CDR3, as DNA: TGCGCCAGCAGCTTATGGCCAGCGGGAGGTTTCAATGAGCAGTTCTTC.

As for this clonotype: Being one base from a much bigger clone, this may be a read error. V is TRBV4-3 and J is TRBJ2-5; unclear D gene. CDR1 is LGHNA and CDR2 is YSLEER in the germline V gene. This CDR3 contains 13 residues. In DNA, the CDR3 is TGCGCCAGCAGCCATCGGAATCAAGACACCCAGTACTTC. The encoded protein is CASSHRNQDTQYF.

This clonotype was observed many times. The chain combines TRBV7-3 with TRBJ1-2; D is possibly TRBD1 (5 bases). Germline assignment: CDR1 SGHTA and CDR2 FQGTGA. CDR3 size: 16 residues. Trimming took 5 bases from V and 2 from J, leaving 18 bases between them. The CDR3 DNA reads as TGTGCCAGCAGCCCGCGGAGAAGGGGAGGAAACTATGGCTACACCTTC. This translates into CASSPRRRGGNYGYTF.

This clonotype showed up just a few times. The chain has TRBV24-1 and TRBJ2-1, with 15 bases matching TRBD2. CDR3 size: 17 residues. V shed 4 bases, J shed 2 bases, and the junction held 2 bases outside the gene matches. Germline-derived CDR1 and CDR2 are KGHDR and SFDVKD. The CDR3 bases are TGTGCCACCAGTGAGAGGACTAGCGGGAGGGCCTACAATGAGCAGTTCTTC. Translating it yields CATSERTSGRAYNEQFF.

In its sample, this clonotype was seen many times. The genes are TRBV20-1 and TRBJ1-2; D gene uncertain. Trimming cost V 0 bases and J 0 bases, with 8 bases left between them. Germline V CDR1 and CDR2: DFQATT, SNEGSKA (reference sequence). The CDR3 runs 14 residues. DNA of the CDR3: TGCAGTGCTAGAGATCCTTTCTCTAACTATGGCTACACCTTC. This sequence encodes CSARDPFSNYGYTF.